Listed below are T cell receptor beta chains from one sample, sequenced in a study of CD4+ T cells in melanoma. Sequencing used immunoSEQ multiplex PCR; TCRdb keeps in-frame clones, though not all of them. The profile covers roughly 150,000 clones, with about 90% appearing a single time and 1.5% taken by the ten largest. These receptors all stem from a human donor with melanoma. CDR3s include the opening cysteine and the closing phenylalanine or tryptophan. The D gene is left open where the match is weak. For some rows the clone size is stated as once, few or many, or as a class when expanded; others skip it.

D gene: -
V gene: TRBV5-1
clone size: -
J gene: TRBJ1-3
CDR3 protein: CASSLRDPGSGNTIYF
CDR3 DNA: TGCGCCAGCAGCTTGAGGGATCCGGGCTCTGGAAACACCATATATTTT

D gene: -
V gene: TRBV6-1
clone size: -
J gene: TRBJ1-2
CDR3 protein: CASRPLNGGHGYTF
CDR3 DNA: TGTGCCAGCAGGCCTCTGAACGGTGGCCATGGCTACACCTTC

D gene: TRBD1
V gene: TRBV2
clone size: -
J gene: TRBJ2-7
CDR3 protein: CASSEDRGDYEQYF
CDR3 DNA: TGTGCCAGCAGTGAGGACAGGGGGGACTACGAGCAGTACTTC

D gene: TRBD2
V gene: TRBV6-5
clone size: -
J gene: TRBJ2-1
CDR3 protein: CASSQLAGFYNEQFF
CDR3 DNA: TGTGCCAGCAGCCAACTAGCGGGATTCTACAATGAGCAGTTCTTC

D gene: TRBD1
V gene: TRBV6-5
clone size: -
J gene: TRBJ1-6
CDR3 protein: CASSQTGTANSPLHF
CDR3 DNA: TGTGCCAGCAGTCAGACCGGGACAGCTAATTCACCCCTCCACTTT

D gene: TRBD1
V gene: TRBV18
clone size: -
J gene: TRBJ2-7
CDR3 protein: CASSPVWTGNYEQYF
CDR3 DNA: TGTGCCAGCTCACCAGTCTGGACAGGGAACTACGAGCAGTACTTC

D gene: -
V gene: TRBV5-1
clone size: -
J gene: TRBJ1-6
CDR3 protein: CASSFNRVPNSPLHF
CDR3 DNA: TGCGCCAGCAGCTTCAACAGGGTACCCAATTCACCCCTCCACTTT

D gene: TRBD1
V gene: TRBV11-3
clone size: -
J gene: TRBJ2-2
CDR3 protein: CASSLRQGTTGELFF
CDR3 DNA: TGTGCCAGCAGCTTGAGACAGGGGACGACCGGGGAGCTGTTTTTT

D gene: TRBD1
V gene: TRBV4-2
clone size: -
J gene: TRBJ1-2
CDR3 protein: CASSPRPGTGVDGYTF
CDR3 DNA: TGTGCCAGCAGCCCCCGGCCCGGGACAGGGGTTGACGGCTACACCTTC

D gene: -
V gene: TRBV5-1
clone size: -
J gene: TRBJ2-6
CDR3 protein: CASRILPLIQGYRPEAGANVLTF
CDR3 DNA: TGCGCCAGCAGGATCCTCCCATTGATTCAGGGGTACAGGCCGGAAGCTGGGGCCAACGTCCTGACTTTC

D gene: -
V gene: TRBV2
clone size: -
J gene: TRBJ2-5
CDR3 protein: CASRKYQETQYF
CDR3 DNA: TGTGCCAGCAGGAAGTATCAAGAGACCCAGTACTTC

D gene: -
V gene: TRBV20-1
clone size: -
J gene: TRBJ1-2
CDR3 protein: CSAGDGGYTF
CDR3 DNA: TGCAGTGCAGGGGACGGTGGCTACACCTTC

D gene: TRBD1
V gene: TRBV2
clone size: -
J gene: TRBJ2-5
CDR3 protein: CASRTGRKETQYF
CDR3 DNA: TGTGCCAGCAGGACAGGGCGGAAAGAGACCCAGTACTTC

D gene: TRBD1
V gene: TRBV11-2
clone size: -
J gene: TRBJ2-7
CDR3 protein: CASRGTGAKFDYEQYF
CDR3 DNA: TGTGCCAGCAGGGGGACAGGGGCTAAATTTGACTACGAGCAGTACTTC

D gene: TRBD2
V gene: TRBV2
clone size: -
J gene: TRBJ2-1
CDR3 protein: CASSATGLAGGPYNEQFF
CDR3 DNA: TGTGCCAGCAGTGCCACGGGACTAGCGGGGGGCCCCTACAATGAGCAGTTCTTC

D gene: -
V gene: TRBV5-1
clone size: -
J gene: TRBJ2-7
CDR3 protein: CASSSTGEVYEQYF
CDR3 DNA: TGCGCCAGCAGCTCGACAGGAGAAGTCTACGAGCAGTACTTC

D gene: TRBD1
V gene: TRBV7-8
clone size: -
J gene: TRBJ2-2
CDR3 protein: CASGGQATGELFF
CDR3 DNA: TGTGCCAGCGGGGGACAGGCGACCGGGGAGCTGTTTTTT

D gene: -
V gene: TRBV7-9
clone size: few
J gene: TRBJ1-2
CDR3 protein: CASSLHSGANPYTF
CDR3 DNA: TGTGCCAGCAGCCTCCACTCCGGGGCCAATCCTTACACCTTC

D gene: TRBD2
V gene: TRBV7-6
clone size: -
J gene: TRBJ2-1
CDR3 protein: CASSFTSGGVSEQFF
CDR3 DNA: TGTGCCAGCAGCTTCACTAGCGGGGGTGTCTCTGAGCAGTTCTTC

D gene: -
V gene: TRBV6-6
clone size: -
J gene: TRBJ2-7
CDR3 protein: CATGGAYEQYF
CDR3 DNA: TGTGCCACCGGGGGAGCCTACGAGCAGTACTTC

D gene: TRBD2
V gene: TRBV30
clone size: -
J gene: TRBJ2-7
CDR3 protein: CAWSSSGGVYEQYF
CDR3 DNA: TGTGCCTGGTCTTCGAGCGGGGGGGTCTACGAGCAGTACTTC

D gene: -
V gene: TRBV19
clone size: -
J gene: TRBJ1-5
CDR3 protein: CASSRWGHSNQPQHF
CDR3 DNA: TGTGCCAGTAGTAGGTGGGGGCATAGCAATCAGCCCCAGCATTTT

D gene: -
V gene: TRBV27
clone size: -
J gene: TRBJ1-4
CDR3 protein: CASSFSGARREKLFF
CDR3 DNA: TGTGCCAGCAGTTTTTCCGGGGCAAGAAGGGAAAAACTGTTTTTT

D gene: -
V gene: TRBV5-1
clone size: once
J gene: TRBJ2-7
CDR3 protein: CASSRYRDTGGEQYF
CDR3 DNA: TGCGCCAGCAGCAGATACCGGGACACGGGTGGCGAGCAGTACTTC

D gene: TRBD1
V gene: TRBV29-1
clone size: once
J gene: TRBJ1-1
CDR3 protein: CSVSRGGQINTEAFF
CDR3 DNA: TGCAGCGTCTCTCGAGGGGGCCAGATCAACACTGAAGCTTTCTTT

D gene: -
V gene: TRBV5-6
clone size: -
J gene: TRBJ2-6
CDR3 protein: CASSGGFSGANVLTF
CDR3 DNA: TGTGCCAGCAGCGGGGGCTTCTCTGGGGCCAACGTCCTGACTTTC

D gene: -
V gene: TRBV5-4
clone size: few
J gene: TRBJ2-5
CDR3 protein: CASSRNKAGKETQYF
CDR3 DNA: TGTGCCAGCAGCCGGAACAAAGCGGGTAAAGAGACCCAGTACTTC

D gene: -
V gene: TRBV7-2
clone size: once
J gene: TRBJ2-7
CDR3 protein: CASSFKVALPPYEQYF
CDR3 DNA: TGTGCCAGCAGCTTCAAAGTAGCGCTTCCCCCCTACGAGCAGTACTTC

D gene: -
V gene: TRBV6-1
clone size: -
J gene: TRBJ1-1
CDR3 protein: CASRSLGRNTEAFF
CDR3 DNA: TGTGCCAGCAGATCCTTGGGGAGGAACACTGAAGCTTTCTTT

D gene: -
V gene: TRBV5-1
clone size: -
J gene: TRBJ1-1
CDR3 protein: CASSFGSPKNTEAFF
CDR3 DNA: TGCGCCAGCAGCTTTGGGAGTCCCAAAAACACTGAAGCTTTCTTT

D gene: -
V gene: TRBV5-1
clone size: -
J gene: TRBJ1-1
CDR3 protein: CASSATDQGIGTEAFF
CDR3 DNA: TGCGCCAGCAGCGCTACCGACCAGGGGATCGGGACTGAAGCTTTCTTT

D gene: -
V gene: TRBV7-9
clone size: -
J gene: TRBJ1-2
CDR3 protein: CASSFRGYTF
CDR3 DNA: TGTGCCAGCAGCTTCCGAGGCTACACCTTC

D gene: -
V gene: TRBV7-3
clone size: -
J gene: TRBJ2-2
CDR3 protein: CASSLTATGELFF
CDR3 DNA: TGTGCCAGCAGCTTAACTGCGACCGGGGAGCTGTTTTTT

D gene: -
V gene: TRBV7-9
clone size: once
J gene: TRBJ1-6
CDR3 protein: CASSPDSKTSPLHF
CDR3 DNA: TGTGCCAGCAGCCCCGACAGTAAAACCTCACCCCTCCACTTT

D gene: TRBD2
V gene: TRBV9
clone size: -
J gene: TRBJ2-5
CDR3 protein: CASSGPTLAGAETQYF
CDR3 DNA: TGTGCCAGCAGCGGACCCACTTTAGCGGGGGCAGAGACCCAGTACTTC

D gene: -
V gene: TRBV9
clone size: -
J gene: TRBJ2-1
CDR3 protein: CASSGYTGSWQFF
CDR3 DNA: TGTGCCAGCAGCGGCTATACAGGGAGTTGGCAGTTCTTC

D gene: TRBD1
V gene: TRBV2
clone size: -
J gene: TRBJ2-7
CDR3 protein: CASSGQGAVYEQYF
CDR3 DNA: TGTGCCAGCAGTGGTCAGGGGGCTGTCTACGAGCAGTACTTC